This is a list of T cell receptor beta chains from one sample in a study of blood T cell repertoires in COVID-19. The table came from immunoSEQ multiplex PCR; TCRdb's copy has only in-frame clones and leaves some out. The table has about 150,000 clones, just under 85% seen once. Sample: PBMCs or T cells enriched from blood (not recorded which). The receptors were sampled from a woman aged 45-59 years with acute COVID-19. Each CDR3 is given with its conserved first and last residue. The order of the fields is V gene, clone size, D gene, J gene, CDR3 DNA, CDR3 protein. A D gene is named only where the DNA matches it firmly. Some rows mark clone size as missing; the rest say once, few, many or name a class of expanded clone.

V gene: TRBV11-3
clone size: .
D gene: .
J gene: TRBJ1-4
CDR3 DNA: TGTGCCAGCAGCTTAGTGAGAGAAAAACTGTTTTTT
CDR3 protein: CASSLVREKLFF

V gene: TRBV25-1
clone size: .
D gene: .
J gene: TRBJ1-1
CDR3 DNA: TGTGCCAGCAGTGAAAAAGTTGGAGGTGGGATGAACACTGAAGCTTTCTTT
CDR3 protein: CASSEKVGGGMNTEAFF

V gene: TRBV10-3
clone size: .
D gene: .
J gene: TRBJ1-5
CDR3 DNA: TGTGCCATCAGTTCCGGGGTTGTAGATCAGCCCCAGCATTTT
CDR3 protein: CAISSGVVDQPQHF

V gene: TRBV7-2
clone size: .
D gene: TRBD1
J gene: TRBJ1-1
CDR3 DNA: TGTGCCAGCAGTCCCTCCAGGGGGACTGAAGCTTTCTTT
CDR3 protein: CASSPSRGTEAFF

V gene: TRBV27
clone size: once
D gene: .
J gene: TRBJ1-4
CDR3 DNA: TGTGCCAGCAGTCCCCAGGCGTTTTATGAAAAACTGTTTTTT
CDR3 protein: CASSPQAFYEKLFF

V gene: TRBV6-6
clone size: few
D gene: .
J gene: TRBJ2-7
CDR3 DNA: TGTGCCAGCACCCCCGAGGGATACGAGCAGTACTTC
CDR3 protein: CASTPEGYEQYF

V gene: TRBV14
clone size: .
D gene: TRBD2
J gene: TRBJ2-7
CDR3 DNA: TGTGCCAGCAGCGCGGCTAGCGGGATCGAGCAGTACTTC
CDR3 protein: CASSAASGIEQYF

V gene: TRBV3-1/TRBV3-2
clone size: many
D gene: TRBD1
J gene: TRBJ1-2
CDR3 DNA: TGTGCCAGCAGCCGACAGGGAAGCTATGGCTACACCTTC
CDR3 protein: CASSRQGSYGYTF

V gene: TRBV12-3/TRBV12-4
clone size: .
D gene: TRBD2
J gene: TRBJ2-7
CDR3 DNA: TGTGCCAGCAGTCGACTAGCTTACGAGCAGTACTTC
CDR3 protein: CASSRLAYEQYF

V gene: TRBV7-8
clone size: .
D gene: TRBD1
J gene: TRBJ2-7
CDR3 DNA: TGTGCCAGCAGCCCCGGACAGGGGGGCGACGAGCAGTACTTC
CDR3 protein: CASSPGQGGDEQYF

V gene: TRBV7-9
clone size: .
D gene: .
J gene: TRBJ2-6
CDR3 DNA: TGTGCCAGCAGCTTAGGGGGCGCTGGGGCCAACGTCCTGACTTTC
CDR3 protein: CASSLGGAGANVLTF

V gene: TRBV4-2
clone size: few
D gene: .
J gene: TRBJ1-2
CDR3 DNA: TGTGCCAGCAGCCAAATGACCTCTCTCCGGCGGGCTAACTATGGCTACACCTTC
CDR3 protein: CASSQMTSLRRANYGYTF

V gene: TRBV20-1
clone size: .
D gene: .
J gene: TRBJ1-5
CDR3 DNA: TGCAGTGCTAGTACCGGGGGGCAAAATCAGCCCCAGCATTTT
CDR3 protein: CSASTGGQNQPQHF

V gene: TRBV3-1/TRBV3-2
clone size: .
D gene: .
J gene: TRBJ2-2
CDR3 DNA: TGTGCCAGCAGCCAAGGAACGTACGGCACCGGGGAGCTGTTTTTT
CDR3 protein: CASSQGTYGTGELFF

V gene: TRBV2
clone size: .
D gene: TRBD2
J gene: TRBJ2-1
CDR3 DNA: TGTGCCAGCTCCACCTGGGGGGCGGGAGGGCCGGCGTCAGCAATTTACAATGAGCAGTTCTTC
CDR3 protein: CASSTWGAGGPASAIYNEQFF

V gene: TRBV5-1
clone size: .
D gene: .
J gene: TRBJ1-1
CDR3 DNA: TGCGCCAGCAGCTTGACCAATACTCGCACTGAAGCTTTCTTT
CDR3 protein: CASSLTNTRTEAFF

V gene: TRBV7-2
clone size: .
D gene: .
J gene: TRBJ1-2
CDR3 DNA: TGTGCCAGCTCCAGCCTAGGGGTCTATGGCTACACCTTC
CDR3 protein: CASSSLGVYGYTF

V gene: TRBV18
clone size: once
D gene: .
J gene: TRBJ2-5
CDR3 DNA: TGTGCCAGCTCACCTGAGGAGACCCAGTACTTC
CDR3 protein: CASSPEETQYF

V gene: TRBV19
clone size: .
D gene: TRBD2
J gene: TRBJ2-1
CDR3 DNA: TGTGCCAGTAGTACGTTAGCGGGAGGGCCCTTCAATGAGCAGTTCTTC
CDR3 protein: CASSTLAGGPFNEQFF

V gene: TRBV3-1/TRBV3-2
clone size: .
D gene: TRBD1
J gene: TRBJ1-1
CDR3 DNA: TGTGCCAGCAGCCGGCTCGGACAGGGGGGCACTGAAGCTTTCTTT
CDR3 protein: CASSRLGQGGTEAFF

V gene: TRBV3-1/TRBV3-2
clone size: .
D gene: .
J gene: TRBJ1-1
CDR3 DNA: TGTGCCAGCAGCCAAGTAACAGGGTACGCTTTCTTT
CDR3 protein: CASSQVTGYAFF

V gene: TRBV4-2
clone size: .
D gene: TRBD1
J gene: TRBJ1-2
CDR3 DNA: TGTGCCAGCAGCCAATCAGGGGGCGACTATGGCTACACCTTC
CDR3 protein: CASSQSGGDYGYTF

V gene: TRBV29-1
clone size: once
D gene: TRBD2
J gene: TRBJ2-5
CDR3 DNA: TGCAGCGTTGAAGAATGGACTAGCGGGAACCCCTACCAAGAGACCCAGTACTTC
CDR3 protein: CSVEEWTSGNPYQETQYF

V gene: TRBV7-3
clone size: .
D gene: TRBD1
J gene: TRBJ1-2
CDR3 DNA: TGTGCCAGCAGCTTACCAACAGGGGATGGCTACACCTTC
CDR3 protein: CASSLPTGDGYTF

V gene: TRBV10-3
clone size: .
D gene: .
J gene: TRBJ2-1
CDR3 DNA: TGTGCCCATACACCTAGCTCCTACAATGAGCAGTTCTTC
CDR3 protein: CAHTPSSYNEQFF

V gene: TRBV6-5
clone size: .
D gene: TRBD1
J gene: TRBJ1-5
CDR3 DNA: TGTGCCAGCAGTTACTCGACAGGGGGGGATCAGCCCCAGCATTTT
CDR3 protein: CASSYSTGGDQPQHF

V gene: TRBV19
clone size: .
D gene: .
J gene: TRBJ2-7
CDR3 DNA: TGTGCCAGTAGTATATCCCCGGTCGGCGAGCAGTACTTC
CDR3 protein: CASSISPVGEQYF

V gene: TRBV4-1
clone size: .
D gene: .
J gene: TRBJ1-5
CDR3 DNA: TGCGCCAGCAGCCATTCAGGCTTTGATCAGCCCCAGCATTTT
CDR3 protein: CASSHSGFDQPQHF

V gene: TRBV28
clone size: .
D gene: TRBD2
J gene: TRBJ2-5
CDR3 DNA: TGTGCCGGGGGGAAAATAGCGGGAGGGCTGATAGAGACCCAGTACTTC
CDR3 protein: CAGGKIAGGLIETQYF

V gene: TRBV9
clone size: .
D gene: TRBD2
J gene: TRBJ2-7
CDR3 DNA: TGTGCCAGCAGCGCATCCGGGACTAGCGGGCCTCCGTTCGGAGAGCAGTACTTC
CDR3 protein: CASSASGTSGPPFGEQYF

V gene: TRBV11-2
clone size: many
D gene: TRBD1
J gene: TRBJ2-7
CDR3 DNA: TGTGCCAGCAGCTTATATGGTTCAGGGGGTGACGAGCAGTACTTC
CDR3 protein: CASSLYGSGGDEQYF

V gene: TRBV7-2
clone size: .
D gene: .
J gene: TRBJ1-4
CDR3 DNA: TGTGCCAGCAGCTCGACAGGTTATCCTAATGAAAAACTGTTTTTT
CDR3 protein: CASSSTGYPNEKLFF

V gene: TRBV3-1/TRBV3-2
clone size: .
D gene: TRBD2
J gene: TRBJ2-7
CDR3 DNA: TGTGCCAGCAGCGGACGGGACAGGGAGGGACTAGCGGACCACGAGCAGTACTTC
CDR3 protein: CASSGRDREGLADHEQYF

V gene: TRBV11-2
clone size: .
D gene: .
J gene: TRBJ1-1
CDR3 DNA: TGTGCCAGCACCCTGGACAGTTACACTGAAGCTTTCTTT
CDR3 protein: CASTLDSYTEAFF

V gene: TRBV3-1/TRBV3-2
clone size: .
D gene: TRBD2
J gene: TRBJ2-1
CDR3 DNA: TGTGCCAGCAGCCAAACATCAAACGGGAGGAACAATGAGCAGTTCTTC
CDR3 protein: CASSQTSNGRNNEQFF

V gene: TRBV6-2/TRBV6-3
clone size: .
D gene: .
J gene: TRBJ2-1
CDR3 DNA: TGTGCCAGCAGTAGGGGCAATGGTCGTTCCAATGAGCAGTTCTTC
CDR3 protein: CASSRGNGRSNEQFF

V gene: TRBV9
clone size: few
D gene: .
J gene: TRBJ2-3
CDR3 DNA: TGTGCCAGTAGACAAGTCACAGATACGCAGTATTTT
CDR3 protein: CASRQVTDTQYF